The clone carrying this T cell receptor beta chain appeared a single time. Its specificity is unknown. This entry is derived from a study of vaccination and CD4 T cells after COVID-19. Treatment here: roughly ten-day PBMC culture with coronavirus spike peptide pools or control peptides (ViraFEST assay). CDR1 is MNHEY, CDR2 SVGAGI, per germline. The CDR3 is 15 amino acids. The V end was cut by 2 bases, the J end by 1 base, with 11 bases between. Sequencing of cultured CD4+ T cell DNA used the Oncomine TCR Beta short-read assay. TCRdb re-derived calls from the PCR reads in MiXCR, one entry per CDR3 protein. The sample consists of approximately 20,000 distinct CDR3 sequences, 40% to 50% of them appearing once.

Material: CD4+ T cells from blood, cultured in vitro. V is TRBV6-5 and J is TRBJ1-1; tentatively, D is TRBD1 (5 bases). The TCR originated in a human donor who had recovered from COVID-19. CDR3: CASSYPDRPNTEAFF. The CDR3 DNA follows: TGTGCCAGCAGTTACCCTGACAGACCGAACACTGAAGCTTTCTTT.